Following are 10 T cell receptor beta chains from one sample sequenced in a study of a mutant IDH1 vaccine in newly diagnosed glioma. Assay: immunoSEQ multiplex PCR; the TCRdb copy retains only in-frame clones and omits some. The table includes about 64,000 clones, 74% detected once. These TCRs' antigens remain unknown. Time point of the sample: week 35, safety follow-up. In every dose of vaccine, 300 ug of mutant IDH1 20-mer peptide was given alongside topical imiquimod. This specimen consisted of PBMCs, obtained from a glioma patient whose treatment included an IDH1 peptide vaccine. All receptors come from a man in his forties or fifties with glioma.

The chain employs TRBV5-1 and TRBJ2-1, with 7 positions matching TRBD2. The J segment lost 3 bases and the V segment lost 4 bases, leaving 7 bases of the junction unmatched. CDR1 is SGHRS and CDR2 is YFSETQ in the germline V gene. The CDR3 length is 15 residues. CDR3 sequence reads: CASSPRLAVYNEQFF. CDR3 bases: TGCGCCAGCAGCCCAAGACTAGCTGTCTACAATGAGCAGTTCTTC.

The gene calls are TRBV5-6 and TRBJ1-6; D ambiguous. Between the trimmed V and J ends, which lost 1 base and 6 bases, there was a span of 2 bases. The CDR3 is made up of 12 amino acids. Germline assignment: CDR1 SGHDT and CDR2 YYEEEE. The CDR3 region is CASSLPNSPLHF. DNA of the CDR3: TGTGCCAGCAGCTTGCCTAATTCACCCCTCCACTTT.

V usage is TRBV30 and J usage is TRBJ1-3, with D unclear. CDR1 is GTSNPN, CDR2 SVGIG, per germline (reference sequence). The CDR3 spans 16 residues. V was clipped by 0 bases and J by 0 bases, with 12 bases between them. CDR3 DNA sequence: TGTGCCTGGAGTGTAGGGTTCGACTTCTCTGGAAACACCATATATTTT. It codes for CAWSVGFDFSGNTIYF.

This chain uses TRBV29-1 with TRBJ2-7; 9 nucleotides align to TRBD1. Germline loops: CDR1 SQVTM, CDR2 ANQGSEA. The length of the CDR3 is 16 residues. The V gene end was trimmed by 1 base and the J gene end by 4 bases; junction bases not matched to a gene: 11. CDR3 nucleotide sequence: TGCAGCGTTGAAGGTTTCCGGGACAGGGTACGGTACGAGCAGTACTTC. Its protein is CSVEGFRDRVRYEQYF.

This chain links TRBV27 with TRBJ2-5, with D uncertain. The length of the CDR3 is 13 residues. CDR1 and CDR2 (germline): MNHEY, SMNVEV (reference sequence). Trimming stripped 4 bases from V and 0 bases from J, with 6 bases between. The CDR3 spells CASSSAYQETQYF. CDR3 nucleotides: TGTGCCAGCAGTTCCGCGTACCAAGAGACCCAGTACTTC.

J is TRBJ1-1 and V is TRBV29-1, with 9 bases lining up with TRBD1. Germline loops: CDR1 SQVTM, CDR2 ANQGSEA. The ends lost 7 bases at V and 4 bases at J; junction bases unmatched: 7. This CDR3 region has 13 residues. CDR3 protein: CSALLQGATEAFF. Here the CDR3 DNA reads TGCAGCGCTCTCCTACAGGGGGCCACTGAAGCTTTCTTT.

The V call is TRBV9, the J call TRBJ1-5, with D tentatively TRBD1 (5 bases). Germline CDR1 SGDLS, CDR2 YYNGEE. The V end was cut by 0 bases, the J end by 0 bases, with 7 bases between. This CDR3 contains 15 residues. The CDR3 bases are TGTGCCAGCAGCGTAGACGGGGGTAGCAATCAGCCCCAGCATTTT. Translated, it gives CASSVDGGSNQPQHF.

The rearrangement uses TRBV7-3 and TRBJ2-7; TRBD2 agrees at 7 bases. Germline V gene data show CDR1 as SGHTA and CDR2 as FQGTGA. This CDR3 has 13 residues. Unmatched junction bases numbered 7, after V lost 5 bases and J lost 6 bases. Here the CDR3 reads CASSPTSVGEQYF. The CDR3 DNA reads TGTGCCAGCAGCCCTACTAGCGTCGGCGAGCAGTACTTC.

This chain links TRBV9 with TRBJ1-5; D might be TRBD1 (5 bases). Germline V gene data show CDR1 as SGDLS and CDR2 as YYNGEE. The CDR3 has 15 amino acids. Deletions cut 2 bases from V and 1 base from J, with 10 bases between. DNA of the CDR3: TGTGCCAGCAGCGTTGGGGGTTTAAGCAATCAGCCCCAGCATTTT. Translation gives CASSVGGLSNQPQHF.

The chain recombines TRBV10-3 with TRBJ2-2, with D perhaps TRBD2 (5 bases). V lost 9 bases and J 4 bases, leaving 9 bases between the germline ends. The CDR3 extends over 12 amino acids. Germline V gene data show CDR1 as ENHRY and CDR2 as SYGVKD. The DNA of the CDR3 is TGTGCCATGGACGAGGGCACCGGGGAGCTGTTTTTT. As protein: CAMDEGTGELFF.